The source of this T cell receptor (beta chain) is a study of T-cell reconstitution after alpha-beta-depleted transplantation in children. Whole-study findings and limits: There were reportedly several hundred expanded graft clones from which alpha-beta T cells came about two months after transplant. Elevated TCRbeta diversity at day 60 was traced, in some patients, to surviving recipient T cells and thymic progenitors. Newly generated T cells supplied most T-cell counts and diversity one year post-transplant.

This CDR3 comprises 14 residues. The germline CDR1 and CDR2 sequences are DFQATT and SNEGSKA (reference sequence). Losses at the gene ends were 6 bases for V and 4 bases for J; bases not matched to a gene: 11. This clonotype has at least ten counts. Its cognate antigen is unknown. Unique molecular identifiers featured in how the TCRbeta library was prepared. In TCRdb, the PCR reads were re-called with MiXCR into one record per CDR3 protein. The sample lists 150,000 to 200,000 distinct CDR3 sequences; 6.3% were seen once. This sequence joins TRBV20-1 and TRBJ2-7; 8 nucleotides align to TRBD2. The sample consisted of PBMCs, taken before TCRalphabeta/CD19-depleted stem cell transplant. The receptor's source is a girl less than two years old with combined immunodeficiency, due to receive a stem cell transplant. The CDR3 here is CSATGTGGLYEQYF. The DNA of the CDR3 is TGCAGTGCGACCGGGACGGGGGGGCTATACGAGCAGTACTTC.